This entry lists 23 T cell receptor beta chains sequenced from one sample in a study of blood T cell repertoires in COVID-19. Generated by immunoSEQ multiplex PCR, the TCRdb table keeps only in-frame clones and is missing some. The data hold 90,000 to 150,000 clones, with about 80% observed a single time. The sample consisted of peripheral blood. All receptors come from a man between 65 and 85 years old with acute or convalescent COVID-19.

The chain links TRBV5-4 to TRBJ1-3; perhaps TRBD1 as D (5 bases). The CDR3 is 15 residues long. Trimming removed 3 bases from V and 0 bases from J, with 10 bases in between. Germline V lookup: CDR1 SGHNT, CDR2 YYREEE (reference sequence). CDR3 amino acids: CASSSRQSSGNTIYF. CDR3 in DNA: TGTGCCAGCAGCTCACGACAGAGCTCTGGAAACACCATATATTTT.

This clone was observed once. V is TRBV5-1 and J is TRBJ2-5, with 13 bases fitting TRBD2. Germline-derived CDR1 and CDR2 are SGHRS and YFSETQ. This CDR3 has 19 amino acids. J lost 5 bases, V lost 2 bases, and 15 bases had no gene match. The CDR3 is CASSFRSGLAGAKAETQYF. The CDR3 DNA reads TGCGCCAGCAGCTTTCGATCCGGACTAGCGGGAGCTAAGGCGGAGACCCAGTACTTC.

The V and J genes are TRBV6-5 and TRBJ2-7; no definite D call. The length of the CDR3 is 12 residues. The ends were cut back, 5 bases at V and 6 bases at J, with 11 bases in the middle. CDR1 is MNHEY, CDR2 SVGAGI, per germline. This CDR3 is CASSQPPGEQYF. The CDR3 DNA reads as TGTGCCAGCAGTCAACCCCCGGGCGAGCAGTACTTC.

The chain couples TRBV7-2 to TRBJ2-6, with 11 bases fitting TRBD1. J was trimmed by 0 bases and V by 4 bases; bases with no gene match: 8. Germline values: CDR1 SGHTA, CDR2 FQGNSA. The CDR3 is made up of 19 amino acids. CDR3 amino acids: CASSSRDRGYRSGANVLTF. The CDR3 region has the DNA TGTGCCAGCAGCTCCCGGGACAGGGGGTACCGCTCTGGGGCCAACGTCCTGACTTTC.

The chain joins TRBV6-5 to TRBJ1-1; D perhaps matches TRBD1 (6 bases). Germline V CDR1 and CDR2: MNHEY, SVGAGI. The CDR3 covers 14 residues. V was pared by 2 bases and J by 4 bases, with 11 bases between. Here the CDR3 reads CASSYRATGTEAFF. The CDR3 DNA follows: TGTGCCAGCAGTTACAGGGCGACAGGCACTGAAGCTTTCTTT.

The chain has TRBV5-1 and TRBJ2-7; maybe TRBD1 (5 bases). The germline V and J ends were trimmed by 0 bases and 2 bases, with 12 bases remaining between them. CDR1 is SGHRS, CDR2 YFSETQ, per germline. The CDR3 length is 15 residues. DNA for the CDR3: TGCGCCAGCAGCTTGGAGGCAGGGTCAACCTACGAGCAGTACTTC. As protein: CASSLEAGSTYEQYF.

The rearrangement uses TRBV6-5 and TRBJ2-3; maybe TRBD1 (6 bases). Trimming left V 4 bases short and J 3 bases short, with 14 bases between. CDR3 length: 15 amino acids. From germline, CDR1 is MNHEY and CDR2 SVGAGI. The CDR3 sequence: CASSFQGFGTDTQYF. The CDR3 region has the DNA TGTGCCAGCAGTTTCCAGGGGTTTGGTACAGATACGCAGTATTTT.

The V and J genes are TRBV2 and TRBJ1-6; D is unclear. This CDR3 has 16 residues. Trimming removed 2 bases from V and 0 bases from J, with 8 bases in between. CDR1 is SNHLY and CDR2 is FYNNEI in the germline V gene. The CDR3 sequence: CASSEMRSSYNSPLHF. The CDR3 nucleotides read TGTGCCAGCAGTGAAATGAGGAGCTCCTATAATTCACCCCTCCACTTT.

CDR3 in amino acids: CASSEQGTNEKLFF. The CDR3 DNA is TGTGCCAGCAGCGAACAGGGGACTAATGAAAAACTGTTTTTT. The rearrangement uses TRBV7-9 and TRBJ1-4; 7 bases fit TRBD1. Germline V gene lookup returns CDR1 SEHNR and CDR2 FQNEAQ (reference sequence). The V gene end was trimmed by 5 bases and the J gene end by 2 bases; junction bases not matched to a gene: 2. This CDR3 is built from 14 residues. The full variable domain, its missing parts supplied by reference TRBV7-9 and TRBJ1-4, is DTGVSQNPRHKITKRGQNVTFRCDPISEHNRLYWYRQTLGQGPEFLTYFQNEAQLEKSRLLSDRFSAERPKGSFSTLEIQRTEQGDSAMYLCASSEQGTNEKLFFGSGTQLSVL.

V and J are TRBV7-9 and TRBJ1-5, with D possibly being TRBD1 (6 bases). Germline loops: CDR1 SEHNR, CDR2 FQNEAQ (reference sequence). This CDR3 has 16 amino acids. V shed 3 bases and J shed 0 bases, with 12 bases lying between them. CDR3 region: CASSFTGHTSNQPQHF. The CDR3 DNA sequence: TGTGCCAGCAGCTTTACGGGACATACTAGCAATCAGCCCCAGCATTTT. The variable domain in full, completed from reference TRBV7-9 and TRBJ1-5, reads DTGVSQNPRHKITKRGQNVTFRCDPISEHNRLYWYRQTLGQGPEFLTYFQNEAQLEKSRLLSDRFSAERPKGSFSTLEIQRTEQGDSAMYLCASSFTGHTSNQPQHFGDGTRLSIL.

This clone was seen at least ten times. The V and J genes are TRBV30 and TRBJ2-2; the match to TRBD2 covers 13 bases. V shed 3 bases, J shed 7 bases, and the junction held 2 bases outside the gene matches. The CDR3 runs to 14 residues. The germline V gene encodes CDR1 GTSNPN and CDR2 SVGIG (reference sequence). CDR3 sequence reads: CAWRGLAGIGELFF. The CDR3 nucleotides are TGTGCCTGGAGGGGACTAGCGGGAATCGGGGAGCTGTTTTTT.

V is TRBV2 and J is TRBJ1-5; 7 bases line up with TRBD1. The germline gives CDR1 SNHLY, CDR2 FYNNEI. After removal of 6 bases from V and 5 bases from J, the junction contained 10 bases not matched to a gene. CDR3 length: 15 residues. The DNA of the CDR3 is TGTGCCAGCAGCCTGCGGGACAGTGAATATCAGCCCCAGCATTTT. Amino acids: CASSLRDSEYQPQHF.

This clone was counted between two and nine times. The chain employs TRBV7-9 and TRBJ2-7, with 8 bases fitting TRBD1. The CDR3 is 16 amino acids. The V gene end was trimmed by 5 bases and the J gene end by 1 base; junction bases not matched to a gene: 10. Germline V gene sequence: CDR1 SEHNR, CDR2 FQNEAQ (reference sequence). CDR3 coding DNA: TGTGCCAGCAGCCCTGGACAGGGATCGTCATCCTACGAGCAGTACTTC. This gives the protein CASSPGQGSSSYEQYF.

CDR3 bases: TGCAGCGCCCTGGGAGGAATCCAAGAGACCCAGTACTTC. This encodes CSALGGIQETQYF. The rearrangement links TRBV29-1 to TRBJ2-5, with a tentative D call TRBD2 (6 bases). The CDR3 consists of 13 residues. The germline V gene encodes CDR1 SQVTM and CDR2 ANQGSEA. V dropped 7 bases and J dropped 1 base, with 13 bases sitting between them.

The rearrangement links TRBV18 to TRBJ1-5; the D gene is possibly TRBD1 (5 bases). Deletions cut 4 bases from V and 5 bases from J, with 12 bases between. This CDR3 is 14 amino acids long. From germline, CDR1 is KGHSH and CDR2 LQKENI. In DNA, the CDR3 is TGTGCCAGCTCACAGGTTGGGGCTGATCAGCCCCAGCATTTT. Residues: CASSQVGADQPQHF.

V is TRBV2 and J is TRBJ1-4; D is unresolved. Germline CDR1 and CDR2: SNHLY and FYNNEI. Trimming shortened V by 7 bases and J by 10 bases, and 19 bases separated the two germline ends. The CDR3 is 14 residues long. CDR3 protein: CASILGTQEGKLFF. The CDR3 DNA reads as TGTGCCAGCATTCTAGGAACGCAAGAGGGAAAACTGTTTTTT.

The chain links TRBV18 to TRBJ2-6, with 12 nucleotides matching TRBD1. Germline CDR1 is KGHSH and CDR2 is LQKENI. The CDR3 loop spans 17 amino acids. The trim removed 6 bases at V and 2 bases at J, leaving 5 bases unmatched. CDR3 in DNA: TGTGCCAGCTCGGCCGGGACAGGGGGCGCTGGGGCCAACGTCCTGACTTTC. Amino acid sequence: CASSAGTGGAGANVLTF. The full variable domain, with the rest looked up from reference TRBV18 and TRBJ2-6, is NAGVMQNPRHLVRRRGQEARLRCSPMKGHSHVYWYRQLPEEGLKFMVYLQKENIIDESGMPKERFSAEFPKEGPSILRIQQVVRGDSAAYFCASSAGTGGAGANVLTFGAGSRLTVL.

The V call is TRBV9, the J call TRBJ1-1, with a tentative D call TRBD1 (5 bases). There are 15 residues in the CDR3. The V end lost 0 bases, the J end lost 1 base, and 10 bases lay between the germline ends. The germline V gene encodes CDR1 SGDLS and CDR2 YYNGEE. The CDR3 nucleotides read TGTGCCAGCAGCGTAGGGGGCGCGACGAACACTGAAGCTTTCTTT. It is translated as CASSVGGATNTEAFF.

J is TRBJ1-6 and V is TRBV28; tentatively, D is TRBD1 (6 bases). Trimming took off 6 bases at V and 6 bases at J, with 9 bases between the two ends. This CDR3 comprises 13 residues. CDR1 is MDHEN and CDR2 is SYDVKM in the germline V gene. The DNA of the CDR3 is TGTGCCAGCAGGAGCAGGGGTAATTCACCCCTCCACTTT. This codes for CASRSRGNSPLHF.

CDR3 protein: CASSQDAGAYTEAFF. The CDR3 DNA reads TGCGCCAGCAGCCAAGATGCGGGGGCTTACACTGAAGCTTTCTTT. V is TRBV4-1 and J is TRBJ1-1; D might be TRBD1 (6 bases). The V end was cut by 0 bases, the J end by 3 bases, with 11 bases between. Germline loops: CDR1 MGHRA, CDR2 YSYEKL. This CDR3 is 15 amino acids long.

The DNA for the CDR3 is TGTGCCTGGAAGGGTGTGCCGGACAGGGGCTTTAACTATGGCTACACCTTC. This sequence encodes CAWKGVPDRGFNYGYTF. V and J are TRBV30 and TRBJ1-2; the match to TRBD1 covers 9 bases. The V gene end was trimmed by 4 bases and the J gene end by 1 base; junction bases not matched to a gene: 13. In germline, CDR1 is GTSNPN, CDR2 SVGIG (reference sequence). The CDR3 extends over 17 amino acids.

The chain combines TRBV9 with TRBJ1-5; D not resolved. Germline values: CDR1 SGDLS, CDR2 YYNGEE. The CDR3 length is 13 residues. V was pared by 0 bases and J by 7 bases, with 8 bases between. CDR3 sequence (DNA): TGTGCCAGCAGCGTAGACCAAGAGCAGCCCCAGCATTTT. The encoded protein is CASSVDQEQPQHF.

This clone was seen at least ten times. This chain joins TRBV3-1 (or the pseudogene TRBV3-2) and TRBJ2-4, with TRBD1 matching 7 bases. Losses at the gene ends were 4 bases for V and 3 bases for J; bases not matched to a gene: 9. Germline assignment: CDR1 LGHDT and CDR2 YNNKEL (reference sequence). CDR3 length equals 16 residues. The CDR3 reads CASSPPGQLFKNIQYF. The CDR3 bases are TGTGCCAGCAGCCCACCGGGACAGCTTTTCAAAAACATTCAGTACTTC.